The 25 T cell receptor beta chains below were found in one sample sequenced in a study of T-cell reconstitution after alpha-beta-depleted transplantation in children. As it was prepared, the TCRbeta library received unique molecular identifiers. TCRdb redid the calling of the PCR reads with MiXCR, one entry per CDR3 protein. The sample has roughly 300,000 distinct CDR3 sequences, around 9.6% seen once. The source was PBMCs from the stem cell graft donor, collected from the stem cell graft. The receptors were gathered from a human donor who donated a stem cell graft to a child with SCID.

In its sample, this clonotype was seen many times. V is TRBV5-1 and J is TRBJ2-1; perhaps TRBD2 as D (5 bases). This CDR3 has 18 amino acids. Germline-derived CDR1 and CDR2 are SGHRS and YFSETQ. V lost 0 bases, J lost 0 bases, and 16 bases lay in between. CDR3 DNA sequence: TGCGCCAGCAGCTTGGTTTTTACGGGGTCTTCCTCCTACAATGAGCAGTTCTTC. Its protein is CASSLVFTGSSSYNEQFF.

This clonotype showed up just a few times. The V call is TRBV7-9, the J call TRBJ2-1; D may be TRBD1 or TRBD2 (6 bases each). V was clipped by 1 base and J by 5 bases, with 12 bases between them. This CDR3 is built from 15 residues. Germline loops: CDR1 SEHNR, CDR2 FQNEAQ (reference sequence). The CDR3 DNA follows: TGTGCCAGCAGCTTAGAAGGGGGGAATGACAATGAGCAGTTCTTC. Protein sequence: CASSLEGGNDNEQFF.

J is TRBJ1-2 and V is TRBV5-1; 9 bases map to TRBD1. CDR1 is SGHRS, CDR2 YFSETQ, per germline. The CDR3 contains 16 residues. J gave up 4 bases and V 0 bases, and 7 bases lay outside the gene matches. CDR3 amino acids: CASSLAKQGAGYGYTF. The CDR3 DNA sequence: TGCGCCAGCAGCTTGGCCAAACAGGGGGCTGGCTATGGCTACACCTTC.

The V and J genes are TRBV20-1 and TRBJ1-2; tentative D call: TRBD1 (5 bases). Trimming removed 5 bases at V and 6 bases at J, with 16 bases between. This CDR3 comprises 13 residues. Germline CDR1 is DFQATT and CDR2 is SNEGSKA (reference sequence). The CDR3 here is CSASSLWGDGYTF. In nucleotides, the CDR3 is TGCAGTGCTTCCTCCTTATGGGGGGATGGCTACACCTTC.

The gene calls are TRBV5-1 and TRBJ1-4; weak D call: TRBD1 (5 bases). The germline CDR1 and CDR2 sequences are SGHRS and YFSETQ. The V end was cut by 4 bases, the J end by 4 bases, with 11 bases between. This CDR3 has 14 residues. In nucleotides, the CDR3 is TGCGCCAGCAGCCCCCTCGACAGTAATGAAAAACTGTTTTTT. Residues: CASSPLDSNEKLFF.

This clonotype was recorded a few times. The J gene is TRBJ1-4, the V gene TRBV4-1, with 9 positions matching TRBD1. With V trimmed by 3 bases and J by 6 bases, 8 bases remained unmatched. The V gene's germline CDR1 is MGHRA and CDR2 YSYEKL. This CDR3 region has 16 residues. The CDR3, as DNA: TGCGCCAGCAGCCAGCCGGACAGGGGAGGGGATGAAAAACTGTTTTTT. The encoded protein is CASSQPDRGGDEKLFF.

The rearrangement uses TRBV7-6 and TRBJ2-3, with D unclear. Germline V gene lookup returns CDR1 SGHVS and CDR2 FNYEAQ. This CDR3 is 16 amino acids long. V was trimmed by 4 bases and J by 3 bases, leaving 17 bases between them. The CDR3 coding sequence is TGTGCCAGCAGCTCACGACAAGCTCCTGAGACAGATACGCAGTATTTT. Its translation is CASSSRQAPETDTQYF.

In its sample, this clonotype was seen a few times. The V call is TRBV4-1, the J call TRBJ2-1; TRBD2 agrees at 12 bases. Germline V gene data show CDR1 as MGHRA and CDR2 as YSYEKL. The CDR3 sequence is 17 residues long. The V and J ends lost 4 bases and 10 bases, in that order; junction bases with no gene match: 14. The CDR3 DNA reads TGCGCCAGCAGCCCCAAGTTTCTAGCGGGGGGGCCTAACGAGCAGTTCTTC. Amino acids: CASSPKFLAGGPNEQFF.

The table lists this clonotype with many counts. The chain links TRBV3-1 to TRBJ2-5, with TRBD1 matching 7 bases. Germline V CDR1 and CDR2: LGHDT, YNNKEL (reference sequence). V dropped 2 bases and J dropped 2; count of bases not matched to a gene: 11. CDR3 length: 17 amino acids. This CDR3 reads CASSQKWKGASQETQYF. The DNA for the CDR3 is TGTGCCAGCAGCCAAAAGTGGAAGGGGGCGAGTCAAGAGACCCAGTACTTC.

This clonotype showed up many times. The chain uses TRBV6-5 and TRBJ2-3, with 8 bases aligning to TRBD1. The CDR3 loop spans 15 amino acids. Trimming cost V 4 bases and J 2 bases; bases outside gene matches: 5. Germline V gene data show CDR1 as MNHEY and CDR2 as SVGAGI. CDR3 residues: CASSWNRGFTDTQYF. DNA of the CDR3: TGTGCCAGCAGTTGGAACAGGGGGTTCACAGATACGCAGTATTTT.

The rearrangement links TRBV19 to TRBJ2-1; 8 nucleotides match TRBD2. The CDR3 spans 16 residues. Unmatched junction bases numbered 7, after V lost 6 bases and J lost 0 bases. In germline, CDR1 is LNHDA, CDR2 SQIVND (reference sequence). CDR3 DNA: TGTGCCAGTAGACATTTAGCGGGGAACTCCTACAATGAGCAGTTCTTC. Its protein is CASRHLAGNSYNEQFF. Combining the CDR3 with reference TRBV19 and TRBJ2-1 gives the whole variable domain DGGITQSPKYLFRKEGQNVTLSCEQNLNHDAMYWYRQDPGQGLRLIYYSQIVNDFQKGDIAEGYSVSREKKESFPLTVTSAQKNPTAFYLCASRHLAGNSYNEQFFGPGTRLTVL.

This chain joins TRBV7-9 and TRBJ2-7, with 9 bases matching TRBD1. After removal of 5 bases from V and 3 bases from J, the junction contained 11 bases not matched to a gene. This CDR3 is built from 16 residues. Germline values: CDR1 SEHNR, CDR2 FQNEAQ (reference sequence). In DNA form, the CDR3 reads TGTGCCAGCAGCCCAGATCTCGGGACAGGGAGCTACGAGCAGTACTTC. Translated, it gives CASSPDLGTGSYEQYF.

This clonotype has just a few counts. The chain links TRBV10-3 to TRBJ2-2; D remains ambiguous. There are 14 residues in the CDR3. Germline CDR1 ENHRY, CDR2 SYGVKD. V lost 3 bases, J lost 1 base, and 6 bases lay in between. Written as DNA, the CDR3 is TGTGCCATCAGTGATGACGGGAACACCGGGGAGCTGTTTTTT. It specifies CAISDDGNTGELFF.

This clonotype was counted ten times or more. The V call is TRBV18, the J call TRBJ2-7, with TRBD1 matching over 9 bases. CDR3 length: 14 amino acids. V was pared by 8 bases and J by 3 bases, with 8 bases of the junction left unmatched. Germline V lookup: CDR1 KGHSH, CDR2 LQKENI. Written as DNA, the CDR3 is TGTGCCAGCAGCCCGGGACAGGGTGTCTACGAGCAGTACTTC. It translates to CASSPGQGVYEQYF. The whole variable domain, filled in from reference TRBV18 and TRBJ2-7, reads NAGVMQNPRHLVRRRGQEARLRCSPMKGHSHVYWYRQLPEEGLKFMVYLQKENIIDESGMPKERFSAEFPKEGPSILRIQQVVRGDSAAYFCASSPGQGVYEQYFGPGTRLTVT.

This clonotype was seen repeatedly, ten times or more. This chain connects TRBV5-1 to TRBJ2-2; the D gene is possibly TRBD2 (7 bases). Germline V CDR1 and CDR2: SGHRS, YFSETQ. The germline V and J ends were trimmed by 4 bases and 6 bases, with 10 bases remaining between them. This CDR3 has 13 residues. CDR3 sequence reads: CASSAGAAGELFF. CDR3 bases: TGCGCCAGCAGCGCGGGGGCTGCCGGGGAGCTGTTTTTT.

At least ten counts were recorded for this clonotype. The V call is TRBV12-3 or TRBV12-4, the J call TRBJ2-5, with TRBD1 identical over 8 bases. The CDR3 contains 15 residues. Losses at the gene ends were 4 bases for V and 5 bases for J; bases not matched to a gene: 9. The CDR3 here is CASSSKTDREETQYF. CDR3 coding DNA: TGTGCCAGCAGTTCAAAAACGGACAGGGAGGAGACCCAGTACTTC.

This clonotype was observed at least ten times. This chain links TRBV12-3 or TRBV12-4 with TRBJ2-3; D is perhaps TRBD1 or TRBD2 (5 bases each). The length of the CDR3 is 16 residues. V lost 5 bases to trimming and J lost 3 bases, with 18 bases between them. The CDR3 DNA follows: TGTGCCAGCAGTACCGACCGGGGCCGAGGGACAGATACGCAGTATTTT. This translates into CASSTDRGRGTDTQYF.

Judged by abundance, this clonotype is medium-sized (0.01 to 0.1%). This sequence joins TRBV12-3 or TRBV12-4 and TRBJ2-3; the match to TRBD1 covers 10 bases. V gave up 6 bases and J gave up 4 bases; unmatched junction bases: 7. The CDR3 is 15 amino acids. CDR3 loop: CASRKRTGGSDTQYF. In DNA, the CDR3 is TGTGCCAGCAGGAAAAGGACAGGGGGATCAGATACGCAGTATTTT.

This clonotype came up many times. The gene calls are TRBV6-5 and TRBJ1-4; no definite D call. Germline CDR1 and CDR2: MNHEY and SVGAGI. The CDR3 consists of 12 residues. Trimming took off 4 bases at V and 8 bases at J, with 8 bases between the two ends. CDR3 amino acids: CASSSPGEKLFF. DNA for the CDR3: TGTGCCAGCAGTTCTCCAGGCGAAAAACTGTTTTTT.

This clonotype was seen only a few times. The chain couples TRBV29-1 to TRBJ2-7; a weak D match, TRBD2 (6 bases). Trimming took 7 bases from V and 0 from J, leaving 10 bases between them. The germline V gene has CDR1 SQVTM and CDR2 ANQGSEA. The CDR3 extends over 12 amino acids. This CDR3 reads CSGGASSYEQYF. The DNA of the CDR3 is TGCAGCGGCGGGGCGAGCTCCTACGAGCAGTACTTC.

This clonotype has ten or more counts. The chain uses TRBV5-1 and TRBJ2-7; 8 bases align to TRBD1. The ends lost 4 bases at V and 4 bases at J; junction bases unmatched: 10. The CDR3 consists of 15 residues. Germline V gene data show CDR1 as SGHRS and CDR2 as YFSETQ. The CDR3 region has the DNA TGCGCCAGCAGCGAAGCCGGGACAGGACTTTACGAGCAGTACTTC. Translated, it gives CASSEAGTGLYEQYF.

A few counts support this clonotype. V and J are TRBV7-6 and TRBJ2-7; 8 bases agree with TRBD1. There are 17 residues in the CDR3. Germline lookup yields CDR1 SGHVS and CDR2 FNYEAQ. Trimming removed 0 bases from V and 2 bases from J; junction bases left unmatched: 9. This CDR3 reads CASSLAATGGLPYEQYF. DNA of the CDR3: TGTGCCAGCAGCTTAGCGGCTACAGGGGGACTTCCCTACGAGCAGTACTTC. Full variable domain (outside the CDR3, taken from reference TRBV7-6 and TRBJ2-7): GAGVSQSPRYKVTKRGQDVALRCDPISGHVSLYWYRQALGQGPEFLTYFNYEAQQDKSGLPNDRFSAERPEGSISTLTIQRTEQRDSAMYRCASSLAATGGLPYEQYFGPGTRLTVT.

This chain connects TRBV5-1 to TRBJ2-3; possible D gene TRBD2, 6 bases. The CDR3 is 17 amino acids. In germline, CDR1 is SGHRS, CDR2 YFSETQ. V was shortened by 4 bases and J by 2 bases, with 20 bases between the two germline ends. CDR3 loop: CASSQNAPGLHTDTQYF. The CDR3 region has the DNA TGCGCCAGCAGCCAGAACGCGCCGGGACTGCACACAGATACGCAGTATTTT.

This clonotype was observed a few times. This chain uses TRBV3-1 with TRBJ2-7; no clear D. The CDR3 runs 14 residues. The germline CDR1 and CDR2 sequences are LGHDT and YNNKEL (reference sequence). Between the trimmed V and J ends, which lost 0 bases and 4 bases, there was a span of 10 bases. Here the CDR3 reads CASSQEISRYEQYF. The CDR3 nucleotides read TGTGCCAGCAGCCAAGAGATCTCCCGATACGAGCAGTACTTC.

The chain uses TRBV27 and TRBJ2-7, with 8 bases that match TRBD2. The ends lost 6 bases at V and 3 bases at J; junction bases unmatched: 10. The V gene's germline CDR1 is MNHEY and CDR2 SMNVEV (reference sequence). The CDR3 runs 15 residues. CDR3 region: CASSSGTGTSYEQYF. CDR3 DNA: TGTGCCAGCAGCTCTGGGACCGGGACTAGCTACGAGCAGTACTTC.